This TCR beta chain was captured in a study of shared clonotypes between healthy human individuals. Findings and limits, study-wide: Non-shared clonotypes had lower generation probabilities than those shared by all four donors.

TCRdb keeps only in-frame clones here, not all; method: immunoSEQ multiplex PCR. Of over a million clones listed, roughly 97% are singletons. Concerning this clone: No antigen is known for it.

This TCR derives from a man aged 25 to 40 in good health. Sample: naive CD4+ T cells sorted from blood. Subset noted: CD45RA+ positively selected.

For the CDR3, the DNA is TGTGCCAGTACCGGATCGGACGAGCAGTACTTC. Translation gives CASTGSDEQYF. The chain is built from TRBV19 and TRBJ2-7; D remains unclear. Germline loops: CDR1 LNHDA, CDR2 SQIVND (reference sequence). With 7 bases removed from V and 5 bases from J, the gap between germline ends came to 9 bases. The CDR3 contains 11 residues.